A single sample is the source of the 3 T cell receptor beta chains below, sequenced in a study of shared clonotypes between healthy human individuals. Method: immunoSEQ multiplex PCR; TCRdb's copy keeps in-frame clones and lacks some. The sample yields under 1,900,000 clones, roughly 98.5% seen once. Sample: naive CD4+ T cells sorted from blood. Subset of the sample: CD45RA+ positively selected. These receptors were collected from a man aged 25 to 40 in good health.

The chain links TRBV7-8 to TRBJ1-5; TRBD1 might be the D (5 bases). The V gene's germline CDR1 is SGHVS and CDR2 FQNEAQ. The CDR3 totals 14 residues. The V end lost 1 base, the J end lost 11 bases, and 15 bases lay between the germline ends. The CDR3 DNA reads as TGTGCCAGCAGCTTAGAGGGTGTCGGGGGGACCCAGCATTTT. Amino acids: CASSLEGVGGTQHF.

The chain joins TRBV18 to TRBJ2-2, with 8 bases matching TRBD1. The CDR3 totals 14 residues. Germline values: CDR1 KGHSH, CDR2 LQKENI. V lost 7 bases and J lost 6; bases outside the gene matches: 7. The chain's CDR3 is CASYADRGPGELFF. The CDR3 DNA follows: TGTGCCAGCTACGCCGACAGGGGACCCGGGGAGCTGTTTTTT.

In its sample, this clone was seen once. The rearrangement joins TRBV12-5 to TRBJ1-1; D not certain. V was trimmed by 6 bases and J by 1 base, leaving 18 bases between them. Per germline, CDR1 LGHNT and CDR2 FRNRAP. CDR3 size: 16 residues. For the CDR3, the DNA is TGTGCTAGTGGATACTCCACCGGGAGAGGGAACACTGAAGCTTTCTTT. Protein sequence: CASGYSTGRGNTEAFF.